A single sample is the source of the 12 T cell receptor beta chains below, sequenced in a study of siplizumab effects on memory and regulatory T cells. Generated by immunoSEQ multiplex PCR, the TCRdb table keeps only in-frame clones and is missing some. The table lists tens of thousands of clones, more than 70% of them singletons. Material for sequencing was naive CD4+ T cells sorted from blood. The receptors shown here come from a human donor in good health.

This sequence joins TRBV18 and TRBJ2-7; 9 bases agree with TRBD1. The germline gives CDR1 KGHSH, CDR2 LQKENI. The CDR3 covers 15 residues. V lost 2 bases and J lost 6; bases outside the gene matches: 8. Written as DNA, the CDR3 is TGTGCCAGCTCACCAGGGACAGGGATGGGGTCCGAGCAGTACTTC. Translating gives CASSPGTGMGSEQYF.

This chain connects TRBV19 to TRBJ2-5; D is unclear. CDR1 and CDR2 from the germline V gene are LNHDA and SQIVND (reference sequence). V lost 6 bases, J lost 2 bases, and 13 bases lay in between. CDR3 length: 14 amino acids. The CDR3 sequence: CASSAIFSQETQYF. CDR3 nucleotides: TGTGCCAGTAGCGCCATTTTTTCGCAAGAGACCCAGTACTTC.

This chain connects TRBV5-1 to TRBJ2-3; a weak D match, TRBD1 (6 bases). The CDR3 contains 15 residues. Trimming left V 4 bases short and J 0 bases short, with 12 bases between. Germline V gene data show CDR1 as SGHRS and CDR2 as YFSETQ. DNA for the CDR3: TGCGCCAGCAGCGTGAGGGGGTATAGCACAGATACGCAGTATTTT. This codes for CASSVRGYSTDTQYF.

CDR3 DNA sequence: TGTGCCAGCTCACCACAGGGGGGAGGCGAGCAGTACTTC. Translating gives CASSPQGGGEQYF. V is TRBV18 and J is TRBJ2-7; D tentatively fits TRBD1 or TRBD2 (6 bases each). Germline V CDR1 and CDR2: KGHSH, LQKENI. The CDR3 has 13 amino acids. The V end lost 1 base, the J end lost 6 bases, and 10 bases lay between the germline ends.

Written as DNA, the CDR3 is TGTGCCAGCAGTTTATGGGGGCAAGGAATCTACACCTTC. As protein: CASSLWGQGIYTF. The chain uses TRBV27 and TRBJ1-2; D is possibly TRBD1 (6 bases). Germline V gene sequence: CDR1 MNHEY, CDR2 SMNVEV (reference sequence). The CDR3 consists of 13 residues. Trimming stripped 1 base from V and 10 bases from J, with 13 bases between.

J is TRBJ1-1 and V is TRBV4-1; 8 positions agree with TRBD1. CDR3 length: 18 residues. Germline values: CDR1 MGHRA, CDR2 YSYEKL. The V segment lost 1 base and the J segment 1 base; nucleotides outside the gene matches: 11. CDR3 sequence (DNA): TGCGCCAGCAGCCAAGGAAGACAGGGGAGGACGGCGAACACTGAAGCTTTCTTT. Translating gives CASSQGRQGRTANTEAFF.

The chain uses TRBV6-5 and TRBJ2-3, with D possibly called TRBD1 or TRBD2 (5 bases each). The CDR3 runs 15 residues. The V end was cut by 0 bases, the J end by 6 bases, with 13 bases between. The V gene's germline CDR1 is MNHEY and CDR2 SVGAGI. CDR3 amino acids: CASSYSGGLVDTQYF. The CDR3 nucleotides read TGTGCCAGCAGTTACTCTGGGGGATTAGTGGATACGCAGTATTTT.

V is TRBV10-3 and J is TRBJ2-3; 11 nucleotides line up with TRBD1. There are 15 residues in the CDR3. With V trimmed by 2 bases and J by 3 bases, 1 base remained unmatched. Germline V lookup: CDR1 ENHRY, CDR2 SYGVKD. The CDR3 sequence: CAISEGTGGTDTQYF. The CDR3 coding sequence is TGTGCCATCAGTGAGGGGACAGGGGGTACAGATACGCAGTATTTT.

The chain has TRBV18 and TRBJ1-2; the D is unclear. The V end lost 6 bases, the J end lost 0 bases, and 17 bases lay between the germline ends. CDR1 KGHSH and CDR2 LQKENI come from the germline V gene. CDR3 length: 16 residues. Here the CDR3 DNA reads TGTGCCAGCTCGCTTCTAGACAACCGATCTAACTATGGCTACACCTTC. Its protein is CASSLLDNRSNYGYTF.

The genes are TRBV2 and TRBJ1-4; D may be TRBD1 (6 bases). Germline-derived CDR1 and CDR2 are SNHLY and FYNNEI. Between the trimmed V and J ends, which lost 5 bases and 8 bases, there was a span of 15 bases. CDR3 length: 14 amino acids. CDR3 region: CASSLRGYGEKLFF. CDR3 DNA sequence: TGTGCCAGCAGTTTAAGGGGGTACGGGGAAAAACTGTTTTTT.

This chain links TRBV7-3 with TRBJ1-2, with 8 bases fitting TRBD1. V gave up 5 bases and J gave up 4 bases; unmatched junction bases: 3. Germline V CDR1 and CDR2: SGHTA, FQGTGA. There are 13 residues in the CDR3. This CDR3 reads CASSPGQGYGYTF. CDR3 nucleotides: TGTGCCAGCAGCCCCGGACAGGGCTATGGCTACACCTTC.

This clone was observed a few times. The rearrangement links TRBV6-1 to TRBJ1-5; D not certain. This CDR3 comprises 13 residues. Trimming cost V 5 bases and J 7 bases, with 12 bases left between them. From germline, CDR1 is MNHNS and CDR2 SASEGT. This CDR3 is CASSQQLRQPQHF. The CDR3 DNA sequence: TGTGCCAGCAGTCAACAGTTAAGGCAGCCCCAGCATTTT.